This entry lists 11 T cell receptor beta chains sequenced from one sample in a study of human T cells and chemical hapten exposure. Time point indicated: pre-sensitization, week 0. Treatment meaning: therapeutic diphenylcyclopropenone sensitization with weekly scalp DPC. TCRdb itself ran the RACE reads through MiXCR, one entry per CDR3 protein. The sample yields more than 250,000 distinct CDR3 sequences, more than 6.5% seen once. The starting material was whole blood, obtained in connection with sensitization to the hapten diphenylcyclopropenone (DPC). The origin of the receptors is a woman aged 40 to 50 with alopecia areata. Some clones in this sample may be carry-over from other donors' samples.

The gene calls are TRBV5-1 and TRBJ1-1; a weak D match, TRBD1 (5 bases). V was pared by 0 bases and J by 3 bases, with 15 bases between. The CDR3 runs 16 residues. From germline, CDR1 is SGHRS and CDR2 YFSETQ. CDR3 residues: CASSLASGRFDTEAFF. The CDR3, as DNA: TGCGCCAGCAGCTTGGCGTCAGGGAGATTCGACACTGAAGCTTTCTTT.

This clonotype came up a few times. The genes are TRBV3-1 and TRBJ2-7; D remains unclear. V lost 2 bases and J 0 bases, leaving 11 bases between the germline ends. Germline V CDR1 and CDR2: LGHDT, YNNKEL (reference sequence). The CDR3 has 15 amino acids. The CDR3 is CASSQQLLSSYEQYF. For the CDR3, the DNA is TGTGCCAGCAGCCAACAGCTTCTCAGCTCCTACGAGCAGTACTTC.

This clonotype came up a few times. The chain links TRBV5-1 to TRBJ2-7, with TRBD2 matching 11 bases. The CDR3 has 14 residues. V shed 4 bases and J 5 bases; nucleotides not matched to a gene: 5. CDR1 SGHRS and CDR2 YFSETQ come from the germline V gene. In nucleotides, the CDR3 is TGCGCCAGCAGCCGCCGACTAGCGGGGCACGAGCAGTACTTC. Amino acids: CASSRRLAGHEQYF.

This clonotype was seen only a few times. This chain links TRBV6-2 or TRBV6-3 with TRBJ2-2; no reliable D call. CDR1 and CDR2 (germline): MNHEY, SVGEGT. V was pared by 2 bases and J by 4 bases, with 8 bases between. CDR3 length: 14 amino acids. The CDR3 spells CASSYDQGTGELFF. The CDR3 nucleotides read TGTGCCAGCAGTTACGACCAAGGCACCGGGGAGCTGTTTTTT.

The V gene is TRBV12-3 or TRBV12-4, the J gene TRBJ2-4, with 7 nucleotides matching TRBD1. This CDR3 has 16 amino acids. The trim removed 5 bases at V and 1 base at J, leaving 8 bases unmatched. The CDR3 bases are TGTGCCAGCAGTCCCGACAGGGCTCGGGCCAAAAACATTCAGTACTTC. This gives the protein CASSPDRARAKNIQYF.

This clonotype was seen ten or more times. CDR3 DNA sequence: TGTGCCACCAGCACCGGACAGGGAGTAATCGATGGCTACACCTTC. It is translated as CATSTGQGVIDGYTF. The chain carries TRBV15 and TRBJ1-2; 8 bases line up with TRBD1. V trimming: 4 bases; J trimming: 6 bases; junction bases outside the gene matches: 10. In germline, CDR1 is LNHNV, CDR2 YYDKDF (reference sequence). The CDR3 sequence is 15 residues long.

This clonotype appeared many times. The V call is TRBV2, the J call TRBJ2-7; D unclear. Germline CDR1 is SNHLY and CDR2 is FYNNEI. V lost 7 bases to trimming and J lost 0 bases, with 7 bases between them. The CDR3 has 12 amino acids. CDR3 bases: TGTGCCAGCAAACGCAGCTCCTACGAGCAGTACTTC. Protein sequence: CASKRSSYEQYF.

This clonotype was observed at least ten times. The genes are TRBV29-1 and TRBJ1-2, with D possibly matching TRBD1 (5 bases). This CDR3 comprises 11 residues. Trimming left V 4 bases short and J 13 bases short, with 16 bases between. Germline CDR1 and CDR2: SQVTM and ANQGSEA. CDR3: CSVAMGPNCTF. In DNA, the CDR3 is TGCAGCGTTGCAATGGGACCAAATTGCACCTTC.

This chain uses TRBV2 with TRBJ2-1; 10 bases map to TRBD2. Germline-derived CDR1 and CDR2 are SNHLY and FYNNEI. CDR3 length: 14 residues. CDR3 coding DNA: TGTGCGCAGCCCCCGGTAGCGGGAGGCAATGAGCAGTTCTTC. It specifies CAQPPVAGGNEQFF.

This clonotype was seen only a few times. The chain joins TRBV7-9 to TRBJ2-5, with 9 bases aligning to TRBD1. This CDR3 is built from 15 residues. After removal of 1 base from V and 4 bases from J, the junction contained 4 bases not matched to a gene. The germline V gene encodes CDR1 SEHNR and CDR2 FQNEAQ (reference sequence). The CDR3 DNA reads TGTGCCAGCAGCTTAGGTCACAGGGGGCGAGAGACCCAGTACTTC. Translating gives CASSLGHRGRETQYF.

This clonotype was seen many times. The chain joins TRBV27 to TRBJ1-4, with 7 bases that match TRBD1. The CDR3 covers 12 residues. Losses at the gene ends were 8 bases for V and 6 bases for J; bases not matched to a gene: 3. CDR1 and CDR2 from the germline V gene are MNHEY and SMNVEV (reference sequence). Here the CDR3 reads CASGDRHEKLFF. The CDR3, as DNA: TGTGCCAGCGGGGACAGACATGAAAAACTGTTTTTT. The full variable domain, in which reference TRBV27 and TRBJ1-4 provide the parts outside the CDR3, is EAQVTQNPRYLITVTGKKLTVTCSQNMNHEYMSWYRQDPGLGLRQIYYSMNVEVTDKGDVPEGYKVSRKEKRNFPLILESPSPNQTSLYFCASGDRHEKLFFGSGTQLSVL.